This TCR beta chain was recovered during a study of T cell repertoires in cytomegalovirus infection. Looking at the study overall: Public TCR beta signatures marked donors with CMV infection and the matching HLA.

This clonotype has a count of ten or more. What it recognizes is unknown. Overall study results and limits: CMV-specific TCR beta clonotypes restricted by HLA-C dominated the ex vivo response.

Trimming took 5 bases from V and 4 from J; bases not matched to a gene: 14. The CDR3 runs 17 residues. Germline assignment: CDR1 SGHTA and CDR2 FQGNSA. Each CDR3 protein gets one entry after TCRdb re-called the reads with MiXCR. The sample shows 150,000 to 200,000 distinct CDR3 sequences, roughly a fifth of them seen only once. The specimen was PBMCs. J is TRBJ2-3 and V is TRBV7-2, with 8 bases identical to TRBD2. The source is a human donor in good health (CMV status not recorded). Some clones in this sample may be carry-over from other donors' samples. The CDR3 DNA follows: TGTGCCAGCAGCGCTAGGGGTGGGAGCGGGGGACCAGATACGCAGTATTTT. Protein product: CASSARGGSGGPDTQYF.